This entry features one T cell receptor beta chain sequence. This sample stems from a study of OX40 agonist ivuxolimab in advanced cancers. Assay: immunoSEQ multiplex PCR; the TCRdb copy retains only in-frame clones and omits some. Of nearly 70,000 clones in the sample, approximately 87% were seen once. Specimen: CD4+ or CD8+ T cells sorted from blood, collected in a trial of the OX40 agonist ivuxolimab. This TCR came from an adult with an advanced solid tumor such as melanoma, head and neck, liver or kidney cancer.

The CDR3 bases are TGTGCCAGCAGTTTATGGGACGGGGGGGACGAGCAGTACTTC. This codes for CASSLWDGGDEQYF. This chain links TRBV28 with TRBJ2-7; 8 bases agree with TRBD2. Germline V gene sequence: CDR1 MDHEN, CDR2 SYDVKM. J lost 5 bases, V lost 0 bases, and 3 bases had no gene match. The CDR3 has 14 residues.